This T cell receptor beta chain originates from a study of beta chain features in type 1 diabetes. Whole-study context: Examination covered approximately 100 million sorted cells spanning all samples.

The V gene lost 10 bases and the J gene lost 6 bases, with 11 bases spanning the gap. The CDR3 length is 11 residues. CDR1 is MDHEN, CDR2 SYDVKM, per germline. Of the isolated RNA, all was reverse transcribed, and so the sequenced material was expressed TCRB transcripts. The table came from immunoSEQ multiplex PCR; TCRdb's copy has only in-frame clones and leaves some out. Here the sample spans hundreds of thousands of clones, around 16% being singletons. This clonotype originated in a man between 18 and 29 years old in good health. The source material was naive CD4+ T cells from blood. The chain is built from TRBV28 and TRBJ2-3; D not certain. This CDR3 is CAIKKQDTQYF. CDR3 bases: TGTGCCATCAAAAAGCAGGATACGCAGTATTTT.